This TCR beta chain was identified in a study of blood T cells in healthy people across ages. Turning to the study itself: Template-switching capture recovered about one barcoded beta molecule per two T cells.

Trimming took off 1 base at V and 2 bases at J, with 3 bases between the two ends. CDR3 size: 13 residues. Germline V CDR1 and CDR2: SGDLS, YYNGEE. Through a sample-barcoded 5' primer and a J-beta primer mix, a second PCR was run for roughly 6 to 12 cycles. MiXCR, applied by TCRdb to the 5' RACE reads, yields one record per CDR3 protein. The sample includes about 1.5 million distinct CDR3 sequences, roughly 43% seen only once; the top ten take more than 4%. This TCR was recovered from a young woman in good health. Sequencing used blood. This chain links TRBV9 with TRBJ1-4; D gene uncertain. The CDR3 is CASSVQTNEKLFF. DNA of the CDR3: TGTGCCAGCAGCGTACAGACTAATGAAAAACTGTTTTTT.